This T cell receptor (beta chain) was sequenced in a study of T-cell memory formation after mild COVID-19. Overall study: The study found TCR clusters largely donor specific.

The CDR3 has 15 amino acids. The V and J ends lost 5 bases and 0 bases respectively, with 13 bases between them. From germline, CDR1 is SGHVS and CDR2 FNYEAQ. Findings of the study overall: Pre-infection memory held some responding clones, suggesting pre-existing cross-reactive T cells responded. There was a balanced CD4/CD8 profile in clones contracting day 15 to 85, and later expanders leaned CD4+. SARS-CoV-2 specificity of second-wave clones peaking day 37 was unconfirmed.

Using its own MiXCR run on the 5' RACE reads, TCRdb lists one record per CDR3 protein. The top ten clones hold about 2.4% of a sample with 210,000 or so distinct CDR3 sequences, approximately 20% of them seen once. Concerning this clonotype: Its antigen is not identified.

V and J are TRBV7-6 and TRBJ1-1; D gene uncertain. The clonotype was recovered from an adult woman who had mild COVID-19 (a few samples of this study predate the infection). Cell type and time point are not known. Sample: PBMCs or a T cell subset sorted from them (not recorded which). CDR3 nucleotide sequence: TGTGCCAGCAGCGCCGGATCGGGAATGAACACTGAAGCTTTCTTT. Translated, it gives CASSAGSGMNTEAFF.